This TCR beta chain was retrieved from a study of blood T cell repertoires in COVID-19 (dated by TCRdb to the early 2020s). For the study in its entirety: Samples from collaborators originated in the United States, Italy and Spain and spanned both the acute and convalescent phases of COVID-19. The repertoires were released in a freely available public database intended as a resource for research on the immune response to SARS-CoV-2. Samples were obtained from the ongoing ImmuneRACE study (first 160 participants) and from some 1,200 subjects provided by 6 global collaborators. Sample metadata almost always included a de-identified subject ID, COVID-19 status, age in years and sex. The material from the prospective study consisted of cDNA or gDNA derived from T cells, B-cell-depleted T cells, or PBMCs. Deeply sampled blood TCRbeta repertoires from subjects exposed to, actively infected with, or recovered from COVID-19 were included in the dataset. HLA class I and class II types, where available, came from metadata supplied by the sample provider rather than from assay-based typing.

Its CDR3 holds 17 amino acids, cysteine through phenylalanine. Left in the record is the CDR3 DNA by itself, 51 bases read in frame from the first base. In the germline V gene, CDR1 corresponds to SGHNT and CDR2 to YENEEA. V is trimmed back by 3 bases and J by 4 bases, and the junction contains 7 bases that no gene match accounts for. In the case of this clone: It lacks a known antigen. No base-level quality is on record; no much larger clone is a single base apart.

TCRbeta CDR3 regions were amplified from genomic DNA by means of the immunoSEQ Assay, a bias-controlled multiplex PCR. In the authors' own workflow: Nucleated cell counts per sample were estimated from amplification of reference gene primers within the assay. Sequence reads were collapsed and filtered to measure the absolute abundance of every unique TCRbeta CDR3 rearrangement. For each sample, productive Simpson clonality was calculated as the square root of Simpson's diversity index across productive rearrangements. Entries here come from immuneACCESS through TCRdb and include only in-frame sequences with V and J called. Some clones fail to appear in such tables; in the studies checked, an unresolved V gene covers under half of the shortfall, and the cause of the remainder is unknown. The DNA was the basis for D and trimming; V, J and clone size are from that table. The sample profile shows some 170,000 clones; approximately 84% of them were found once. More than 0.85% of the sample lies in the top ten.

Results and caveats for the whole study, not just this receptor: The quantity of clinical and demographic metadata differed by source and by participant and was supplied without curation.

Collaborating institutions collected whole blood in K2EDTA tubes following their own protocols. For TCRbeta analysis, collaborators shipped samples in one of three forms: frozen whole blood, isolated PBMCs, or DNA extracted from either of those sample types. Sequencing was carried out using peripheral blood. The clonotype originates from a man aged 40-49 years with acute or convalescent COVID-19. The rearranged chain carries TRBV11-3 and TRBJ2-2, and TRBD2 aligns with 11 junction nucleotides. For the CDR3, the sequence is CASSFIPTSGATGELFF. Read as DNA, the sequence is TGTGCCAGCAGCTTTATTCCGACTAGCGGGGCCACCGGGGAGCTGTTTTTT. The CDR3 plus the reference TRBV11-3 and TRBJ2-2 genes for the other parts give the full variable domain: EAGVVQSPRYKIIEKKQPVAFWCNPISGHNTLYWYLQNLGQGPELLIRYENEEAVDDSQLPKDRFSAERLKGVDSTLKIQPAELGDSAVYLCASSFIPTSGATGELFFGEGSRLTVL.